This T cell receptor beta chain emerged from a study of shared clonotypes between healthy human individuals (dated by TCRdb to about 2020). For the study in its entirety: A few men and a couple of women, aged 18 to 49 years, made up the cohort. For each donor, three plates each were used for CD4 naive and CD4 memory, two plates were used for CD8 naive, and one plate was used for CD8 memory. The study deeply sequenced blood TCR repertoires of about 5 healthy adults to estimate repertoire size and the extent of clonotype sharing between individuals. Libraries were prepared and TCR repertoires were sequenced by different laboratories using diverse techniques, in order to increase sequencing depth and limit assay-specific biases. Between about 0.8 and 9.5 billion PBMCs per donor were obtained by leukapheresis.

The donors were healthy, HIV-negative adults with no recently reported acute infections or vaccinations. All donors were Caucasian adults living in Nashville, Tennessee, USA. CD4+ T cells were enriched by magnetic negative selection; naive cells were then positively selected on CD45RA, and the negative fraction formed the memory subset. After blood collection by leukapheresis, PBMCs were isolated using Ficoll-Histopaque density gradient centrifugation and then cryopreserved in the vapor phase of liquid nitrogen. Analytical flow cytometry was used to check the purity and quantity of every magnetically sorted T cell population. Genomic DNA was isolated from each sorted fraction and quantified by UV absorbance on a Nanodrop 2000c. Using the deep immunoSEQ assay, TCR CDR3 regions were amplified from genomic DNA by multiplex PCR. Extracted genomic DNA from each cell subset was distributed evenly across all wells of several immunoSEQ 96-well plates, and each plate was treated as a replicate. Each replicate PCR for sorted subsets received around 0.2 ug genomic DNA, equal to about 30,000 T cell genomes. Purified libraries were quantified with a Qubit 3.0 fluorometer, sized on a Bioanalyzer 2100, and re-quantified with the KAPA Library Quantification kit. Each immunoSEQ 96-well plate was sequenced on its own single-read 150-cycle Illumina NextSeq 550 flow cell. Under the source paper's analysis protocol: Because the immunoSEQ output held only junctional sequences and lacked quality scores, the filtering could not match the filtering applied to full-length reads. Sequences were annotated with PyIR, a Python wrapper for IgBLAST v1.9, using IMGT germline references to assign V/J genes and CDR3. Any read was removed if the V/J assignment was weak (E-value above 1e-6), the CDR3 was missing, or the read contained stop codons, out-of-frame junctions, or ambiguous translated residues. V3J clonotypes were defined as sequences sharing an identical inferred V gene, J gene, and CDR3 amino acid sequence. Percentage overlap between repertoires was calculated by dividing the number of shared unique clonotypes by the size of the smaller repertoire. RTK rarefaction, the Chao1 estimator, and Recon v2.1 estimates of unobserved clonotypes were used to assess repertoire richness. Generation probabilities were computed with OLGA for all TCRbeta clonotypes obtained by the gDNA method from four donors. TCRdb re-hosts the immuneACCESS table, in-frame sequences only. Its copies lack some clones; in the studies checked, an unresolved V gene accounts for under half of them, and the cause for the rest is not known. From that table come the V and J calls and clone size; the DNA was used to work out D and trimming. This sample holds more than 1.2 million clones; about 98.5% were observed only once. The top ten hold about 0.35% of the sample.

This clone appeared once. What this receptor recognizes is not known. Base qualities are not at hand, and no much larger clone is one base apart. Beyond this particular receptor, the publication reports: Rarefaction of sorted-subset datasets indicated incomplete sequencing despite the large sequencing depth. When several donors were compared, the shared fraction of clonotypes was around 5% for naive CD4, 3% to 4% for naive CD8, 2.3% for memory CD4, and 0.35% to 0.5% for memory CD8. Compared with non-shared clonotypes, clonotypes shared by all four sorted-subset donors had higher generation probabilities. Based on pairwise subsampling, the degree of clonotype sharing among donors was expected to be affected by sequencing depth. Because the study included a small number of donors, the genetic and exposure-history diversity represented was limited. Naive subsets generally had larger estimated clonotype richness than memory subsets. Sampling was restricted to blood, and TCR repertoires in tissue are likely to differ from TCR repertoires in blood.

CDR1 and CDR2, per the germline V gene, are SGHRS and YFSETQ. Cut back by 5 bases and 2 bases, the V and J ends lie 18 bases apart. The CDR3 holds 16 amino acids from the cysteine to the phenylalanine. Just CDR3 DNA is preserved here, 48 bases in frame from base 1. The sequenced material came from naive CD4+ T cells sorted from blood. The cell subset or site label, as the study defines it: CD45RA+ positively selected. The receptor was isolated from a man aged 25 to 45 in good health. The chain was built from TRBV5-1 and TRBJ2-3; 5 matching bases give a weak D call of TRBD2. The CDR3 in this case is CASRHSRASSTDTQYF. The DNA sequence reads TGCGCCAGCAGGCACTCGAGGGCCTCCTCCACAGATACGCAGTATTTT. With the portions outside the CDR3 filled from the reference TRBV5-1 and TRBJ2-3 genes, the complete variable region becomes KAGVTQTPRYLIKTRGQQVTLSCSPISGHRSVSWYQQTPGQGLQFLFEYFSETQRNKGNFPGRFSGRQFSNSRSEMNVSTLELGDSALYLCASRHSRASSTDTQYFGPGTRLTVL.